The sequence of this T cell receptor beta chain was determined in a study of graft-versus-host responses after intestinal transplantation (dated by TCRdb to the early 2020s). With regard to the full study: Multivisceral, liver-intestinal, or isolated intestinal transplants were received by the recipients. All recipients received anti-thymocyte globulin induction followed by maintenance tacrolimus and steroids for about three years. Bulk TCR-beta CDR3 sequencing was used to track graft-versus-host and host-versus-graft alloreactive T cell clones in the graft, circulation and bone marrow after intestinal transplantation. Alloreactive clones were identified by sequencing pre-transplant mixed lymphocyte reaction products and comparing these products with unstimulated pre-transplant donor and recipient T cells. The cohort enrolled approximately 24 intestinal transplant recipients, one of whom was a retransplant, and a few patients without pretransplant specimens were excluded. A peak of at least 4% donor T cells among recipient peripheral blood mononuclear cells was the definition used for donor T cell macrochimerism. Rather than going through the commercial service, samples from a few later patients were sequenced in-house on an Illumina MiSeq and processed with MiXCR. Overall results and qualifications from the work: The relatively low number and heterogeneity of intestinal transplant patients limited the conclusions. Patients with donor T cell macrochimerism had high GvH to HvG T cell clonal ratios in their allografts. GvH clones were detected in recipient bone marrow, and some appeared earlier in ileal mucosa or blood, consistent with an intestinal mucosal origin. Peak levels of circulating GvH clones were associated with declines in HvG clones early after transplant.

The junction shows trimming of 5 bases on V and 0 bases on J, and the gene matches do not reach 3 bases of it. The germline V gene (reference sequence) yields WNHNN for CDR1 and SYGVQD for CDR2. The CDR3 runs 15 amino acids, cysteine and phenylalanine included. The retained sequence is limited to the CDR3, 45 bases, with the frame set at the first base. Note on this clone: The target of this receptor is not known. Base qualities are not at hand, and no much larger clone is one base apart.

The time point label of this sample denotes: cells obtained before transplantation from donor or recipient. CD3+CD4+ and CD3+CD8+ populations were FACS-sorted from unstimulated pre-transplant donor and recipient cells taken from spleen or lymph nodes. The protocol used for the library was the immunoSEQ multiplex PCR assay. For most patients, genomic DNA was isolated with the Qiagen DNeasy Blood and Tissue Kit and shipped frozen to Adaptive Biotechnologies for TCR sequencing. Adaptive Biotechnologies carried out high-throughput TCR-beta CDR3 sequencing of genomic DNA for most patients. The authors' analysis ran thus. TCR sequencing data were retrieved from Adaptive's ImmunoSEQ software for about 17 patients, whereas three other patients were processed with MiXCR and VDJtools. To correct CD4 versus CD8 sorting errors, sequences present in both subsets at a frequency ratio below 5:1 were removed. Because the origin of CDR3 nucleotide sequences shared between donor and recipient could not be assigned, those sequences were removed. At least 2-fold expansion over unstimulated cells and a minimum CFSE-low frequency of 0.002% (template counts) or 0.001% (read counts) were required for clones to be classified as alloreactive. Clones detected in sequenced pre-transplant spleen, lymph node, or MLR CFSE-low populations of the donor or recipient were defined as mappable. Cumulative frequency of alloreactive clones was calculated as a percentage of all sequences weighted by copy number. This is the immuneACCESS table as TCRdb keeps it, with only in-frame sequences that have V and J called. A part of the clones is gone; compared with another copy, unresolved V genes explain less than half, and the rest is unexplained. The V and J calls and clone size come from that table; D and trimming were worked out from the DNA. The table for this sample lists approximately 90,000 clones; roughly 85% of them were counted only once. The top ten clones comprise 0.75% to 0.85% of the sample.

Sequenced here: unstimulated CD4+ T cells sorted from spleen or lymph node cells, sampled before intestinal transplant. This TCR derives from a human donor who received an intestinal transplant. The rearrangement joined TRBV10-1 to TRBJ2-3; TRBD1 fits 9 bases in the junction. The DNA reads as follows: TGCGCCAGCAGTCCCGGACAGGGGAGCACAGATACGCAGTATTTT. It codes for CASSPGQGSTDTQYF.